This TCR beta chain was documented in a study of CD8 T cells in Susac syndrome. Germline-derived CDR1 and CDR2 are SGHRS and YFSETQ. Trimming removed 3 bases from V and 0 bases from J, with 13 bases in between. The CDR3 sequence is 17 residues long. The RNA input was roughly 0.45 to 1 ug, and it was reverse transcribed with random hexamers. The immunoSEQ assay covered 54 Vbeta and 13 Jbeta segments for CDR3. Each CDR3 protein gets one entry after TCRdb re-called the immunoSEQ multiplex PCR reads with MiXCR. The data show about 160,000 distinct CDR3 sequences, roughly 94% seen once. Sequencing input: CD4+ T cells from PBMCs. This receptor was identified in a human donor in good health. V gene TRBV5-1 combines with J gene TRBJ2-6, with D hard to call. The CDR3 loop is CASSSEPKSSGANVLTF. The CDR3 DNA follows: TGCGCCAGCAGCTCCGAGCCAAAGAGCTCTGGGGCCAACGTCCTGACTTTC.